What follows are 6 T cell receptor beta chains derived from one specimen sequenced in a study of blood T cell repertoires in COVID-19. Repertoires were generated with immunoSEQ multiplex PCR, while TCRdb's copy carries only in-frame clones and drops some. The repertoire includes 200,000 or so clones, roughly 80% of them detected once, and about 4.8% sits in the top ten. The sample taken for sequencing was peripheral blood. The receptors derive from a woman aged 30 to 39 with acute or convalescent COVID-19.

The V and J genes are TRBV3-1 (or the pseudogene TRBV3-2) and TRBJ2-3, with 10 bases that match TRBD2. The V gene end was trimmed by 4 bases and the J gene end by 1 base; junction bases not matched to a gene: 2. This CDR3 spans 15 amino acids. Germline V gives CDR1 LGHDT, CDR2 YNNKEL (reference sequence). CDR3 nucleotides: TGTGCCAGCAGCCTGGGGACTAGCGGCACAGATACGCAGTATTTT. Translating gives CASSLGTSGTDTQYF.

The chain couples TRBV7-9 to TRBJ1-2; unclear D gene. V dropped 5 bases and J dropped 2 bases, with 15 bases sitting between them. CDR3 size: 15 residues. Germline V gives CDR1 SEHNR, CDR2 FQNEAQ (reference sequence). DNA for the CDR3: TGTGCCAGCAGCCCACTTGGGAGGGTGAACTATGGCTACACCTTC. Translated: CASSPLGRVNYGYTF.

This clone was counted a single time. The sample contains more than one DNA sequence encoding this CDR3. The chain couples TRBV12-3 or TRBV12-4 to TRBJ2-1; 7 bases align to TRBD2. This CDR3 comprises 13 residues. V trimming: 3 bases; J trimming: 8 bases; junction bases outside the gene matches: 4. For the CDR3, the DNA is TGTGCCAGCAGTTTTCGTGGGGGGGATGAGCAGTTCTTC. Translation gives CASSFRGGDEQFF.

The CDR3 nucleotides are TGTGCCAGCAGTTTCCGACTAGCGGGGGGGCTAGATACGCAGTATTTT. Residues: CASSFRLAGGLDTQYF. The rearrangement uses TRBV28 and TRBJ2-3, with 14 bases matching TRBD2. Germline assignment: CDR1 MDHEN and CDR2 SYDVKM. The CDR3 loop spans 16 amino acids. The trim removed 3 bases at V and 5 bases at J, leaving 4 bases unmatched.

V usage is TRBV5-4 and J usage is TRBJ1-4, with 9 bases fitting TRBD1. CDR1 is SGHNT and CDR2 is YYREEE in the germline V gene (reference sequence). The CDR3 runs 15 residues. J gave up 8 bases and V 3 bases, and 8 bases lay outside the gene matches. CDR3 DNA sequence: TGTGCCAGCAGCTCACCCGGACAGGGGAACGAAAAACTGTTTTTT. Protein sequence: CASSSPGQGNEKLFF.

The V gene is TRBV11-2, the J gene TRBJ1-2; 8 bases match TRBD1. The CDR3 is 15 residues long. The junction had 6 bases not matched to a gene; V was cut back by 4 bases and J by 2 bases. The germline V gene has CDR1 SGHAT and CDR2 FQNNGV. The CDR3, as DNA: TGTGCCAGCAGCTACGACAGGGGCCCCAACTATGGCTACACCTTC. It encodes CASSYDRGPNYGYTF.